Given below is one T cell receptor beta chain in context. This sample is drawn from a study of blood T cell repertoires in COVID-19. On the study more broadly: Spain, Italy and the United States supplied samples that represented acute and convalescent COVID-19. PBMCs, B-cell-depleted T cells, or T cells were the source of the cDNA or gDNA that made up the material.

Original processing methods: Cell counts per sample came from amplifying reference gene primers. TCRdb's table, derived via immunoSEQ multiplex PCR, lists solely in-frame clones and lacks some. V and J calls and clone size follow that table, whereas D and trimming were derived from the DNA. The sample contains around 110,000 clones, about 64% of which appear only once. This sequence originates from a human donor with acute or convalescent COVID-19. The donor label of this sample is uncertain. Sequencing input: peripheral blood.

CDR3 nucleotides: TGTGCCAGCAGCTACAGGGGGCTCAGTTCACCCCTCCACTTT. It is translated as CASSYRGLSSPLHF. J is TRBJ1-6 and V is TRBV11-1; 9 bases map to TRBD1. Germline V CDR1 and CDR2: SGHAT, FQDESV (reference sequence). The CDR3 has 14 residues. V lost 4 bases, J lost 9 bases, and 4 bases stayed unmatched.